The 8 T cell receptor beta chains presented below share a single source sample, sequenced in a study of T cells in Graves' hyperthyroidism and ophthalmopathy. RNA transcripts gave rise to amplified TCR beta CDR3 regions. TCR CDR3 regions were first amplified by RT-PCR with HTBI primers. TCRdb re-derived calls from the multiplex PCR reads in MiXCR, one entry per CDR3 protein. The table lists 160,000 or so distinct CDR3 sequences, about a tenth of them singletons. Sequenced material: blood. The receptors stem from a woman aged 18-29 years with Graves' hyperthyroidism that later progressed to Graves' ophthalmopathy.

This clonotype was detected many times. The chain carries TRBV28 and TRBJ1-1; no reliable D call. The germline CDR1 and CDR2 sequences are MDHEN and SYDVKM. Trimming pared 7 bases from V and 0 bases from J, leaving 18 bases between. This CDR3 has 16 amino acids. The DNA of the CDR3 is TGTGCCAGCAAATCAGCCATAGGTCGGGTGAACACTGAAGCTTTCTTT. Residues: CASKSAIGRVNTEAFF.

The rearrangement joins TRBV6-5 to TRBJ2-6, with unresolved D. The CDR3 has 19 amino acids. Trimming cost V 0 bases and J 0 bases, with 15 bases left between them. Germline V gives CDR1 MNHEY, CDR2 SVGAGI. The CDR3 here is CASSYSYPRFGSGANVLTF. The CDR3 DNA is TGTGCCAGCAGTTACTCGTACCCCCGTTTTGGCTCTGGGGCCAACGTCCTGACTTTC.

This clonotype was detected ten times or more. This sequence joins TRBV7-2 and TRBJ1-5, with a tentative D call TRBD1 (5 bases). The CDR3 has 15 residues. V was clipped by 5 bases and J by 2 bases, with 13 bases between them. Germline loops: CDR1 SGHTA, CDR2 FQGNSA. CDR3 in amino acids: CASSAGTRGNQPQHF. The CDR3 bases are TGTGCCAGCAGCGCGGGGACTCGTGGCAATCAGCCCCAGCATTTT.

This clonotype showed up many times. The chain carries TRBV19 and TRBJ1-1; D perhaps matches TRBD1 (6 bases). CDR3 length: 15 residues. The V and J ends lost 5 bases and 2 bases respectively, with 15 bases between them. CDR1 and CDR2 (germline): LNHDA, SQIVND (reference sequence). This CDR3 reads CASSVGGGANTEAFF. The CDR3, as DNA: TGTGCCAGTAGTGTGGGTGGGGGCGCAAACACTGAAGCTTTCTTT.

The J gene is TRBJ1-6, the V gene TRBV6-5, with a tentative D call TRBD1 (5 bases). The CDR3 runs 18 residues. The V end lost 0 bases, the J end lost 0 bases, and 12 bases lay between the germline ends. Germline CDR1 and CDR2: MNHEY and SVGAGI. The CDR3 region is CASSYSPRDPSYNSPLHF. CDR3 in DNA: TGTGCCAGCAGTTACTCCCCCAGGGACCCCTCCTATAATTCACCCCTCCACTTT.

At least ten counts were recorded for this clonotype. The V call is TRBV11-2, the J call TRBJ1-6, with D possibly TRBD1 on 6 matching bases. Between the trimmed V and J ends, which lost 1 base and 9 bases, there was a span of 13 bases. CDR1 SGHAT and CDR2 FQNNGV come from the germline V gene. This CDR3 region has 15 residues. The CDR3 region has the DNA TGTGCCAGCAGCTTAGTACAGGGAAGTTCTTCACCCCTCCACTTT. It is translated as CASSLVQGSSSPLHF.

In its sample, this clonotype was seen many times. V is TRBV20-1 and J is TRBJ1-1; no clear D gene. The CDR3 runs 13 residues. Trimming removed 6 bases at V and 3 bases at J, with 14 bases between. The germline gives CDR1 DFQATT, CDR2 SNEGSKA (reference sequence). CDR3 sequence: CSARPDFDTEAFF. The CDR3 DNA sequence: TGCAGTGCGAGGCCAGACTTCGACACTGAAGCTTTCTTT.

There are a few counts of this clonotype. This chain links TRBV28 with TRBJ1-6; D unclear. Germline CDR1 MDHEN, CDR2 SYDVKM. The ends were cut back, 3 bases at V and 7 bases at J, with 10 bases in the middle. This CDR3 has 14 residues. The CDR3 here is CASSLVRENSPLHF. The CDR3, as DNA: TGTGCCAGCAGTTTGGTACGGGAGAATTCACCCCTCCACTTT.